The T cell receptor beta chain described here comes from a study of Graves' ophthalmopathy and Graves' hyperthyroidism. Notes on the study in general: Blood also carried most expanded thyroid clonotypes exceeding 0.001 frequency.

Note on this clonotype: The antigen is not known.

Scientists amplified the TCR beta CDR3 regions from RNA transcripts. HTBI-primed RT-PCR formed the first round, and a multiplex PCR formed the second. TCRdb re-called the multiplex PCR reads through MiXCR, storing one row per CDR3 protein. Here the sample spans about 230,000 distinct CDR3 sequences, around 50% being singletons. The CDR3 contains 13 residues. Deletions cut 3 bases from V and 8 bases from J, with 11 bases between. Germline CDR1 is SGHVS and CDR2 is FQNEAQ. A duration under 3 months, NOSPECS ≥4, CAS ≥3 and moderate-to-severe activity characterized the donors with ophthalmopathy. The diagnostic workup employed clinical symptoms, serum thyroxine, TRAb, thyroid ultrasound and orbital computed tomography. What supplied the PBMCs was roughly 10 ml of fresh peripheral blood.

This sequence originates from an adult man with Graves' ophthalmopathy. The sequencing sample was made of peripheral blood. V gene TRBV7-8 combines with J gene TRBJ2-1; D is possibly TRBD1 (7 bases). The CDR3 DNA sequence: TGTGCCAGCAGCTTCAGGGGGGCGTATGAGCAGTTCTTC. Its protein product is CASSFRGAYEQFF.